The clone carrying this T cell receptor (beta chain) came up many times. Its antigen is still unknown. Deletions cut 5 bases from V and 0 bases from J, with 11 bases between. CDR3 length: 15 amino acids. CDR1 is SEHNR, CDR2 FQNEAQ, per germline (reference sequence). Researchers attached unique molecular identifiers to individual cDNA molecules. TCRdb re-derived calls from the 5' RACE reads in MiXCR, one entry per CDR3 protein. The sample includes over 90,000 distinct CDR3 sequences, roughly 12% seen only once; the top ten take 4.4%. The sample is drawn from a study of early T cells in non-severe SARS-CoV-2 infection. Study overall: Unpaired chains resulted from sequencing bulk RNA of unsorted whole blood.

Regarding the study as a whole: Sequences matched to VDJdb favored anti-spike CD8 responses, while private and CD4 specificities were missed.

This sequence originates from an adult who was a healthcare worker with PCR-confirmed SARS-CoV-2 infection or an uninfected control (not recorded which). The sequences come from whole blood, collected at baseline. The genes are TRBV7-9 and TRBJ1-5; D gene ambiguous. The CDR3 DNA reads TGTGCCAGCAGCGCCGACTGGTATAGCAATCAGCCCCAGCATTTT. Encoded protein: CASSADWYSNQPQHF.